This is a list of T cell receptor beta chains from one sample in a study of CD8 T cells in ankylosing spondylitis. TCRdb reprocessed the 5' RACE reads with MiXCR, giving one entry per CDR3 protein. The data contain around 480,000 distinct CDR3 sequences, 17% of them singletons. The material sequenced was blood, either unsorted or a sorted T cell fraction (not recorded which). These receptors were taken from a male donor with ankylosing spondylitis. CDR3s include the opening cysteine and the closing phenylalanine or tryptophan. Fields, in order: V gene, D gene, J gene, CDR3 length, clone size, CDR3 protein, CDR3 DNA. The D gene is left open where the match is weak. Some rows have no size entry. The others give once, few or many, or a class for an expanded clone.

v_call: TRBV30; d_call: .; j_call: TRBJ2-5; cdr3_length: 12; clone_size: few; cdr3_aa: CAYRQNQETQYF; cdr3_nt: TGTGCCTATAGACAGAACCAAGAGACCCAGTACTTC
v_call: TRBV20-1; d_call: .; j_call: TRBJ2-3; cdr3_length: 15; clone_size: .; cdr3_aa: CSASRNPGVADTQYF; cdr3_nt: TGCAGTGCTAGCAGAAATCCGGGAGTGGCAGATACGCAGTATTTT
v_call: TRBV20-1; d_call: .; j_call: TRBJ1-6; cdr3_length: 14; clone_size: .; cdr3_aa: CSAREGHLNSPLHF; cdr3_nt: TGCAGTGCTAGGGAAGGACATCTAAATTCACCCCTCCACTTT
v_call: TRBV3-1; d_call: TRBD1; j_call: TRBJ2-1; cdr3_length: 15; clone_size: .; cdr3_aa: CASSQVRGRIEEQFF; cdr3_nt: TGTGCCAGCAGCCAGGTCAGGGGGCGAATAGAGGAGCAGTTCTTC
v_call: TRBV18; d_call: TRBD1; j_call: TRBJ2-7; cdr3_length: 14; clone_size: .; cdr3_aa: CASSPSLTGDEQYF; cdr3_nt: TGTGCCAGCTCACCCTCCCTGACAGGGGACGAGCAGTACTTC
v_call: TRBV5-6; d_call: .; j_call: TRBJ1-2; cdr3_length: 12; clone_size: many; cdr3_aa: CASSIENYGYTF; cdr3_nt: TGTGCCAGCAGCATTGAGAACTATGGCTACACCTTC
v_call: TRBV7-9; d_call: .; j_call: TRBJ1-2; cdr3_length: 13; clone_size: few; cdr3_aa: CASSLSGVGGYTF; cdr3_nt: TGTGCCAGCAGCTTATCCGGAGTTGGTGGCTACACCTTC
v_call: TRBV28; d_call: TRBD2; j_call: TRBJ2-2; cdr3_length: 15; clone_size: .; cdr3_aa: CASKPGLRGTGELFF; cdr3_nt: TGTGCCAGCAAACCGGGACTAAGAGGCACCGGGGAGCTGTTTTTT
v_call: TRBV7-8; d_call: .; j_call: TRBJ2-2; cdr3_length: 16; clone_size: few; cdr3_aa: CASSSEGQLFAGELFF; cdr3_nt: TGTGCCAGCAGCTCTGAGGGGCAGCTTTTCGCCGGGGAGCTGTTTTTT
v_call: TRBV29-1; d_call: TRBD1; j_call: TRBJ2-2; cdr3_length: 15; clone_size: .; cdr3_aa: CSIQSGTGLTGELFF; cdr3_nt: TGCAGCATCCAAAGCGGGACAGGGTTAACCGGGGAGCTGTTTTTT
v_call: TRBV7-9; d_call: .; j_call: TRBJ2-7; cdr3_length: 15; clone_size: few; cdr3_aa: CASSQSGGNPYEQYF; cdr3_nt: TGTGCCAGCAGCCAATCGGGCGGGAACCCCTACGAGCAGTACTTC
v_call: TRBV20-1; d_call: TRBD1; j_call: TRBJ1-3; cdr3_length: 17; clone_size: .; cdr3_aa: CSARASGQGSSGNTIYF; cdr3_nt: TGCAGTGCTAGGGCCTCTGGACAGGGATCCTCTGGAAACACCATATATTTT